The TCR beta chain under discussion was sequenced for a study of blood T cell repertoires in COVID-19. The repertoire was sequenced with immunoSEQ multiplex PCR; TCRdb's copy has only in-frame clones and lacks some. The table lists 150,000 or so clones, approximately 80% of them singletons. Germline-derived CDR1 and CDR2 are MDHEN and SYDVKM. The CDR3 sequence is 14 residues long. Trimming cost V 5 bases and J 1 base, with 6 bases left between them. The chain is built from TRBV28 and TRBJ2-6; no firm D call. Sample: peripheral blood. The TCR was taken from a human donor in a cohort sampled during active COVID-19. CDR3 in amino acids: CASSLPSGANVLTF. CDR3 coding DNA: TGTGCCAGCAGTCTACCTTCTGGGGCCAACGTCCTGACTTTC.